This TCR beta chain was obtained from a study of identical twins. Study findings and constraints: Instead of following the same donors, the conclusions were based on cross-sectional statistical analysis.

The V and J ends lost 7 bases and 5 bases respectively, with 14 bases between them. CDR3 size: 14 residues. This clonotype was seen repeatedly, ten times or more. Its antigen is still unknown. TCRdb re-analysed the 5' RACE reads in MiXCR, keeping a single row per CDR3 protein. Among approximately 230,000 distinct CDR3 sequences, about 6.7% were seen once, and the ten largest hold about 14%. This sample also appeared in a second study, on T cells expressing NK-cell markers. According to that study: In six donors, dominant NKG2C+ clonotypes were roughly 1.0-7.0% of CD8+ T cells. Leadership of the CD3+CD56-NKG2C+ fraction also belonged to these clonotypes in several donors.

The TCR comes from a woman aged 18 to 35 in good health. The chain is built from TRBV12-3 or TRBV12-4 and TRBJ2-2; either TRBD1 or TRBD2 may fit D (5 bases each). Sequenced input: CD8+ T cells sorted from blood. The CDR3 nucleotides are TGTGCCAGCAACTTACTGGGGGATACCGGGGAGCTGTTTTTT. This translates into CASNLLGDTGELFF.